What follows describes a single T cell receptor (beta chain). The data stem from a study of blood T cell repertoires in COVID-19. Sequencing used immunoSEQ multiplex PCR; TCRdb keeps in-frame clones, though not all of them. The data hold approximately 240,000 clones, with approximately 86% observed a single time. Germline loops: CDR1 SQVTM, CDR2 ANQGSEA. This CDR3 spans 14 amino acids. Germline trimming cut 7 bases from V and 3 bases from J; bases unmatched to any gene: 9. The receptor was derived from a woman aged 30 to 39 with COVID-19, enrolled during active disease. V and J are TRBV29-1 and TRBJ2-5, with 9 nucleotides matching TRBD2. Sequencing was carried out using peripheral blood. The DNA of the CDR3 is TGCAGCGGGCGGCTAGCGGGATATAAAGAGACCCAGTACTTC. Its protein product is CSGRLAGYKETQYF.